Reported below is one TCR beta chain. Investigators isolated RNA and reverse transcribed it into cDNA to act as the sequencing template. Only in-frame clones appear in the TCRdb table, and some are missing; sequencing was by immunoSEQ multiplex PCR. There are some 170,000 clones in the sample; 58% occur only once, and 16% lies in the top ten. The data stem from a study of CD8+ T cells in alopecia areata. Germline lookup yields CDR1 SGHNT and CDR2 YENEEA. V gave up 3 bases and J gave up 6 bases, with 11 bases separating them. The CDR3 totals 14 residues. Treatment indicated: oral pan-JAK inhibitor, 5-10 mg twice daily.

The source was CD4+ T cells sorted from blood, collected at approximately week 56, from a patient treated with tofacitinib. V usage is TRBV11-3 and J usage is TRBJ2-2; D not resolved. The source of this sequence is a human donor with alopecia areata. CDR3 coding DNA: TGTGCCAGCAGCTTCAACCCCTACTCCGGGGAGCTGTTTTTT. Translated: CASSFNPYSGELFF. Full variable domain (remainder filled in from reference TRBV11-3 and TRBJ2-2): EAGVVQSPRYKIIEKKQPVAFWCNPISGHNTLYWYLQNLGQGPELLIRYENEEAVDDSQLPKDRFSAERLKGVDSTLKIQPAELGDSAVYLCASSFNPYSGELFFGEGSRLTVL.